The entry below describes one T cell receptor (beta chain). Its antigen remains unidentified. This entry belongs to a study of tumor-infiltrating lymphocytes in primary liver carcinoma. About the research overall: Donors had hepatocellular carcinoma or combined HCC and intrahepatic cholangiocarcinoma. Study-wide findings and caveats: Blood trailed tumors significantly in top-250-clone fraction (p = 0.039). Only about 7-24% of top clones showed up in all five tumor regions.

The V gene's germline CDR1 is LNHDA and CDR2 SQIVND (reference sequence). The CDR3 length is 15 residues. Trimming stripped 3 bases from V and 0 bases from J, with 8 bases between. RNA and DNA were co-extracted from about 20-30 mg of unsorted bulk tissue. With roughly 540 ng total RNA as template and a constant-region primer, TCR beta cDNA was made. Researchers made the TCR beta libraries by running three nested multiplex PCR rounds with slightly modified ARM-PCR. Researchers ran the first two PCR rounds for roughly 11 cycles each with TRBV1-TRBV30 forward primers and a C-beta reverse primer. TCRdb called the multiplex PCR reads again in MiXCR, with one record for every CDR3 protein. The sample contains more than 60,000 distinct CDR3 sequences, over 60% of which appear only once.

Sequenced input: liver tumor tissue from sampling region 4. Sample subset: tumor region T4, right-lateral pole. This clonotype originated in a man aged 35 to 55 with primary liver carcinoma and hepatitis B virus infection. This sequence joins TRBV19 and TRBJ2-2, with a possible D match to TRBD1 (5 bases). This CDR3 is CASSIQGSNTGELFF. CDR3 bases: TGTGCCAGTAGTATCCAGGGTTCGAACACCGGGGAGCTGTTTTTT. Full variable domain (remainder filled in from reference TRBV19 and TRBJ2-2): DGGITQSPKYLFRKEGQNVTLSCEQNLNHDAMYWYRQDPGQGLRLIYYSQIVNDFQKGDIAEGYSVSREKKESFPLTVTSAQKNPTAFYLCASSIQGSNTGELFFGEGSRLTVL.